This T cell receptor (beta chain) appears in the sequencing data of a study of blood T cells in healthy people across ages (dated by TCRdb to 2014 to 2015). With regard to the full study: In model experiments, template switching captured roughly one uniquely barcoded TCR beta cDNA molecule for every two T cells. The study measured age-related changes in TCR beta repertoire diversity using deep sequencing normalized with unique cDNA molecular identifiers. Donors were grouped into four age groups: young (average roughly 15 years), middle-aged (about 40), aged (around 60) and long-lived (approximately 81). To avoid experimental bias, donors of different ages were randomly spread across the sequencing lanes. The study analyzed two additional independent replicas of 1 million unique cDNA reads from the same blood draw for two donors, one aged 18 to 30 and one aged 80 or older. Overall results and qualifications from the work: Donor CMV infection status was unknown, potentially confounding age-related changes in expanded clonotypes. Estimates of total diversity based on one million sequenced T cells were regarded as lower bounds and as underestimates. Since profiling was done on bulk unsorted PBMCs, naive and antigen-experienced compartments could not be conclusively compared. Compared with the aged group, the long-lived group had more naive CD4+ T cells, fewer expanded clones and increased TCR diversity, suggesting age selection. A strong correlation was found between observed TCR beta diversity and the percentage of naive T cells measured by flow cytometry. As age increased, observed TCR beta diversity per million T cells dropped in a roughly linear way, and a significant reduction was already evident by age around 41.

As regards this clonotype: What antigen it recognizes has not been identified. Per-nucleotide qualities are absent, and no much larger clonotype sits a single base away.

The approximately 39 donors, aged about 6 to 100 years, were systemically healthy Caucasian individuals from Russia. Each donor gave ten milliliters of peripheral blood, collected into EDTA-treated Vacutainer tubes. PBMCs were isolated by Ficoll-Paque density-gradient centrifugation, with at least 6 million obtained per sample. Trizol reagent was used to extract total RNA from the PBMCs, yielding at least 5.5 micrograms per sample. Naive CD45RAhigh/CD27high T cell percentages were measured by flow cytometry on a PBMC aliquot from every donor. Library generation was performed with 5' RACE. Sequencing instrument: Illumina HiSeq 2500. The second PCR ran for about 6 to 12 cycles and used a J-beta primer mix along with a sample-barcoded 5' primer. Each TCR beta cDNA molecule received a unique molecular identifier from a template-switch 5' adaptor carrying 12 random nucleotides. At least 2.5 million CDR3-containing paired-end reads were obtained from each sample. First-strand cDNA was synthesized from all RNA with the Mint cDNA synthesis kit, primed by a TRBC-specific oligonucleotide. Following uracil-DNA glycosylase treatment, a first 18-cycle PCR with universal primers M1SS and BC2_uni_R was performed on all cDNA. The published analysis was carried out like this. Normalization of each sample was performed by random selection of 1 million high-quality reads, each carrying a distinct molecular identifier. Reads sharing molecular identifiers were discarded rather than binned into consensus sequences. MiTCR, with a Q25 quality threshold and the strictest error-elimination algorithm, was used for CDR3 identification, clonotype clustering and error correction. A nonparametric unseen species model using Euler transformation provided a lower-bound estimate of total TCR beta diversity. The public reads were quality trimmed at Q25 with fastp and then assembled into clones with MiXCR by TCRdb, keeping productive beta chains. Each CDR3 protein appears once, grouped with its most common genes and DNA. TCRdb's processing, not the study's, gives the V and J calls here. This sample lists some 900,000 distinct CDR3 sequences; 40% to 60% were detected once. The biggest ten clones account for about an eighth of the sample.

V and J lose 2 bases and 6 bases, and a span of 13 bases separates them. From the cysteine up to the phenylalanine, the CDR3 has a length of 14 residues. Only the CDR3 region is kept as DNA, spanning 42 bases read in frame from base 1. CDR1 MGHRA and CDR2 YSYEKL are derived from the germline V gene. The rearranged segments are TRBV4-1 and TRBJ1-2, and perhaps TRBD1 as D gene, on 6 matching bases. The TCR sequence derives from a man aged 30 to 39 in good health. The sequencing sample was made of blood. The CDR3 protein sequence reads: CASSQWDTVHGYTF. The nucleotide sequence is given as TGCGCCAGCAGCCAATGGGACACCGTCCATGGCTACACCTTC.